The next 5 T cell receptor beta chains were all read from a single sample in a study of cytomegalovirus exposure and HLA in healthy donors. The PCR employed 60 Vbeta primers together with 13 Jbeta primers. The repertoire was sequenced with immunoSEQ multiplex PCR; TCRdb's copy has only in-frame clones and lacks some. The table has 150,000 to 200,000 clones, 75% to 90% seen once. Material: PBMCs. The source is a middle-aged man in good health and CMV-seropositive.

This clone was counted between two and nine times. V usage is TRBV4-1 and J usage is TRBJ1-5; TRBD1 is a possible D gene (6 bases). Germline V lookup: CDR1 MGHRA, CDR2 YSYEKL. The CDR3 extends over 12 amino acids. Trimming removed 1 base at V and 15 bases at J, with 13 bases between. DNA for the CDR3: TGCGCCAGCAGCCAAGTAGTAGGGGACATGCATTTT. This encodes CASSQVVGDMHF.

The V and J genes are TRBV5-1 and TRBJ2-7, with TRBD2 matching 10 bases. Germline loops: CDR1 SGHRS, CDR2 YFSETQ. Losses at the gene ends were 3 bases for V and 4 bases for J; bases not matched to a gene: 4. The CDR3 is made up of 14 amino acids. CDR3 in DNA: TGCGCCAGCAGCTCCACTAGCGGGAATTACGAGCAGTACTTC. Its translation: CASSSTSGNYEQYF.

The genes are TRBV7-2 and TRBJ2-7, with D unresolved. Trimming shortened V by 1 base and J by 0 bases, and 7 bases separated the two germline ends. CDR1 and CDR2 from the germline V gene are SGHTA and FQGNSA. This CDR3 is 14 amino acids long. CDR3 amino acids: CASSLGYTSYEQYF. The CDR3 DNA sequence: TGTGCCAGCAGCTTAGGGTACACCTCCTACGAGCAGTACTTC.

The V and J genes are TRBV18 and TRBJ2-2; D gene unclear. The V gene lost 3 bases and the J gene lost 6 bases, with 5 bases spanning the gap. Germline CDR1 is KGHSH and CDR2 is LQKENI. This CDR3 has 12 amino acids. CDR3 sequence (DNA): TGTGCCAGCTCACCGGTAGCCGGGGAGCTGTTTTTT. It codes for CASSPVAGELFF.

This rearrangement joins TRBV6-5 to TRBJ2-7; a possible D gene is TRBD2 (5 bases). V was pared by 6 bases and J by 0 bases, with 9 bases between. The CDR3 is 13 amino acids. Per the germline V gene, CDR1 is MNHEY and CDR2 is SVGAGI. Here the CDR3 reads CASSVGLSYEQYF. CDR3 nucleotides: TGTGCCAGCAGCGTAGGACTCTCCTACGAGCAGTACTTC.